This is a list of T cell receptor beta chains from one sample in a study of T-cell reconstitution after alpha-beta-depleted transplantation in children. MiXCR was run by TCRdb on the PCR reads, yielding one entry per CDR3 protein. This repertoire shows about 100,000 distinct CDR3 sequences, roughly 6.1% found once; its top ten account for 20% to 25%. Sample: PBMCs, mostly from graft donor cells, taken 360 days after TCRalphabeta/CD19-depleted stem cell transplant. These receptors originate from a male patient aged 2 to 10 who had a stem cell transplant for acute lymphoblastic leukemia, so the T cells may come from the graft donor. Both conserved end residues are trimmed from each CDR3. A D gene is named only where the DNA matches it firmly.

d_call v_call cdr3_aa
TRBD2 TRBV7-9 ASSPRGDEQY
NA TRBV12-3/TRBV12-4 ASSPVMDTEAF
TRBD1 TRBV9 ASRGTGGSTEAF
NA TRBV6-2/TRBV6-3 ASTFGSSYEQY
NA TRBV4-2 ASNVVLSGFYNEQF
TRBD1 TRBV7-9 ASSFPRGFQETQY
NA TRBV5-6 ASSWGTGGEAF
NA TRBV25-1 ASSEYEGGTDTQY
NA TRBV12-5 ASGNPRQPGSGYT
NA TRBV4-2 ASSRTKKGNEQF
TRBD2 TRBV5-6 ASSPKRGATYEQY
NA TRBV4-1 ASSQPTGTHHATNEKLF
NA TRBV3-1 ASSPLGRAGNTIY
TRBD1 TRBV7-2 ASSSTGVSYNEQF
NA TRBV30 AWSEETVWGNEQF
TRBD1 TRBV28 ASSFTGGGEQY
TRBD2 TRBV6-1 GSSSSGSPYEQY
NA TRBV25-1 ASSERSYEQY
NA TRBV20-1 SARGGGKPQH
TRBD1 TRBV2 ASTFTGGEGYT
NA TRBV6-4 ASSVRGSSNQPQH
TRBD2 TRBV6-1 ASTLLKRGANEQF
TRBD2 TRBV7-2 ASSLEVTSGDTQY
TRBD2 TRBV5-1 ASSPRGSGSGYEQY
TRBD1 TRBV2 ASSNPGQGETNEKLF
TRBD1 TRBV6-2/TRBV6-3 ASSTRTGGSPTNTEAF
TRBD1 TRBV7-9 ASSLFRDSAYYEQY
NA TRBV2 ASSNGGNSGNTIY
NA TRBV7-9 ASSSPGYRPYEQY
TRBD1 TRBV9 ASSAVGQGGSPLH
TRBD1 TRBV6-5 ASSPSGGADYGYT
NA TRBV20-1 SAREAGWPKETQY
NA TRBV7-9 ASSLARSLTDTQY
TRBD2 TRBV4-3 ASSQDQVGGTYNEQF
NA TRBV4-3 ASSQGKGGFEQY
NA TRBV27 ASSPGVPYEQY
NA TRBV27 ASSLGWGPHQPQH
NA TRBV9 ASSAVPGLKPQH
TRBD1 TRBV27 ASSLNERTGEGYT
NA TRBV25-1 ASTQEDTYEQY
NA TRBV4-3 ASSQGSAGANVLT
TRBD1 TRBV28 ASSERQGPEAF
NA TRBV6-2/TRBV6-3 ASSPYRSYNEQF
NA TRBV27 ASSLGTKAF
NA TRBV7-8 ASSLVASYRQETQY
TRBD1 TRBV12-3/TRBV12-4 ASSLDRGYHYGYT
TRBD1 TRBV6-5 ASSRQGSHSPLH
NA TRBV29-1 SVGARDRAGETQY
NA TRBV24-1 ATSGPQQGGYGYT
TRBD2 TRBV28 ASSFLWGGNIQY
NA TRBV5-1 ASSLVPQGQPQH
NA TRBV4-3 ASSQDEFAVAHYGYT
NA TRBV20-1 SAFDVSSYNEQF
TRBD2 TRBV4-3 ASSLILAGEETQY
NA TRBV28 ASSLVVNEQF
TRBD2 TRBV4-2 ASSQGVGKRGSTYEQY
NA TRBV9 ASSVERSKDTQY